This T cell receptor beta chain comes out of a study of response to subunit inactivated influenza vaccine. The study, taken as a whole, reports: T cells newly recruited by each seasonal influenza vaccination are few, the authors suggested.

Via MiXCR, TCRdb re-called the RT-PCR reads, giving one row per CDR3 protein. The sample has around 470,000 distinct CDR3 sequences, approximately 7.8% seen once; the top ten hold 10% to 15%. There are 14 residues in the CDR3. The germline CDR1 and CDR2 sequences are DFQATT and SNEGSKA (reference sequence). Trimming took off 4 bases at V and 1 base at J, with 12 bases between the two ends. This clonotype was counted at least ten times. Its antigen is as yet unknown. Sequencing was performed on PBMCs from blood, taken less than 25 months after vaccination. This chain connects TRBV20-1 to TRBJ2-3; possible D gene TRBD2, 5 bases. The clonotype originates from a man between 50 and 70 years old who received an inactivated influenza vaccine. This chain's CDR3 is CSATAPEGTDTQYF. In nucleotides, the CDR3 is TGCAGTGCTACCGCGCCGGAGGGCACAGATACGCAGTATTTT.